These 26 T cell receptor beta chains were sequenced from one sample in a study of blood T cell repertoires in COVID-19 (dated by TCRdb to about 2020). Libraries were prepared through the immunoSEQ multiplex PCR assay. The table was pulled from immuneACCESS by TCRdb, which kept in-frame rearrangements only. Such tables lose some clones; where checked, under half of the loss comes from unresolved V genes, and the rest has no known cause. Here the sample has around 43,000 clones; around 89% occur a single time. The top ten constitute around 6.2% of the sample. Specimen: peripheral blood. All receptors come from a human donor in a cohort sampled during active COVID-19.

The CDR3 region is CASSQRAGDYGYTF. CDR3 bases: TGTGCCAGCAGTCAACGGGCGGGGGACTATGGCTACACCTTC. The chain carries TRBV3-1 (or the pseudogene TRBV3-2) and TRBJ1-2; D possibly corresponds to TRBD1 (5 bases). Germline V lookup: CDR1 LGHDT, CDR2 YNNKEL (reference sequence). CDR3 length: 14 amino acids. V lost 6 bases to trimming and J lost 3 bases, with 14 bases between them.

The V and J genes are TRBV6-6 and TRBJ2-7; D not resolved. The V gene's germline CDR1 is MNHNY and CDR2 SVGAGI (reference sequence). CDR3 length equals 13 residues. V gave up 2 bases and J gave up 0 bases, with 5 bases separating them. The DNA of the CDR3 is TGTGCCAGCAGTTACCTCAGCTCCTACGAGCAGTACTTC. It codes for CASSYLSSYEQYF.

The rearrangement uses TRBV19 and TRBJ1-1, with a weak D call TRBD1 (6 bases). CDR1 is LNHDA, CDR2 SQIVND, per germline (reference sequence). This CDR3 has 15 residues. V was shortened by 7 bases and J by 3 bases, with 18 bases between the two germline ends. CDR3 protein: CASTSLGRGYTEAFF. CDR3 DNA: TGTGCCAGTACCTCCTTGGGCAGGGGATACACTGAAGCTTTCTTT.

This clone rates as medium-sized. V usage is TRBV5-5 and J usage is TRBJ2-5; D uncertain. Germline CDR1 SGHKS, CDR2 YYEKEE (reference sequence). V shed 4 bases and J shed 2 bases, with 3 bases lying between them. The CDR3 loop spans 11 amino acids. The CDR3 spells CASSLQETQYF. The CDR3 DNA sequence: TGTGCCAGCAGCCTACAAGAGACCCAGTACTTC.

The chain couples TRBV24-1 to TRBJ2-2, with 9 nucleotides matching TRBD1. J was trimmed by 0 bases and V by 9 bases; bases with no gene match: 1. Germline V lookup: CDR1 KGHDR, CDR2 SFDVKD. This CDR3 contains 14 residues. The CDR3 DNA follows: TGTGCCACCCGGACAGGGGCGAACACCGGGGAGCTGTTTTTT. Encoded protein: CATRTGANTGELFF.

This chain uses TRBV6-5 with TRBJ2-2; D may be TRBD2 (5 bases). V lost 6 bases, J lost 1 base, and 9 bases lay in between. Germline V gene sequence: CDR1 MNHEY, CDR2 SVGAGI. This CDR3 contains 14 residues. The DNA for the CDR3 is TGTGCCAGCAGCCCAGGAGGGAACACCGGGGAGCTGTTTTTT. This codes for CASSPGGNTGELFF.

About this clone itself: The junction departs from germline at one end; a sequencing error may be responsible. The sample carries other DNA sequences with the same CDR3. The chain recombines TRBV2 with TRBJ1-5, with TRBD1 as a possible D gene (6 bases). The CDR3 is made up of 15 amino acids. Per germline, CDR1 SNHLY and CDR2 FYNNEI. This CDR3 reads CASSSDRWGNQPQHF. In nucleotides, the CDR3 is TGTGCTAGCAGCTCTGACAGGTGGGGCAATCAGCCCCAGCATTTT.

The chain links TRBV6-5 to TRBJ1-1; no clear D gene. The CDR3 is 12 amino acids. Deletions cut 8 bases from V and 7 bases from J, with 14 bases between. Per germline, CDR1 MNHEY and CDR2 SVGAGI. Written as DNA, the CDR3 is TGTGCCAGCCGACATGTCCAAGATGAAGCTTTCTTT. This gives the protein CASRHVQDEAFF.

The gene calls are TRBV9 and TRBJ2-1, with a tentative D call TRBD2 (6 bases). From germline, CDR1 is SGDLS and CDR2 YYNGEE. V lost 4 bases to trimming and J lost 7 bases, with 15 bases between them. This CDR3 has 14 residues. The CDR3 sequence is CASSSRGGGNEQFF. CDR3 in DNA: TGTGCCAGCAGCTCGAGGGGAGGTGGTAATGAGCAGTTCTTC.

This rearrangement joins TRBV14 to TRBJ1-5; D not resolved. CDR3 length: 13 amino acids. V was pared by 6 bases and J by 0 bases, with 6 bases between. Germline V gene data show CDR1 as SGHDN and CDR2 as FVKESK. CDR3 sequence reads: CASSRDSNQPQHF. CDR3 DNA sequence: TGTGCCAGCAGTCGGGATAGCAATCAGCCCCAGCATTTT.

The chain employs TRBV11-2 and TRBJ2-7, with 8 bases identical to TRBD2. The length of the CDR3 is 16 residues. The trim removed 5 bases at V and 4 bases at J, leaving 13 bases unmatched. The germline CDR1 and CDR2 sequences are SGHAT and FQNNGV. The CDR3 sequence: CASSLGGSAGVYEQYF. CDR3 DNA: TGTGCCAGCAGCCTCGGGGGGTCAGCGGGGGTTTACGAGCAGTACTTC.

This clone appeared a single time. V gene TRBV7-2 combines with J gene TRBJ1-2; D is perhaps TRBD1 (5 bases). Trimming removed 5 bases at V and 7 bases at J, with 14 bases between. CDR3 length: 13 amino acids. Germline loops: CDR1 SGHTA, CDR2 FQGNSA. DNA for the CDR3: TGTGCCAGCAGCGACCAGGGCATAGGTGGCTACACCTTC. This sequence encodes CASSDQGIGGYTF.

This chain connects TRBV7-2 to TRBJ2-7; TRBD1 matches at 9 bases. With 4 bases clipped from V and 0 bases from J, the junction kept 7 bases outside the gene matches. The CDR3 loop spans 16 amino acids. Germline CDR1 reads SGHTA; CDR2 reads FQGNSA. The CDR3 nucleotides read TGTGCCAGCAGCTCCCCCGGGACAGGGCTCTCCTACGAGCAGTACTTC. Encoded protein: CASSSPGTGLSYEQYF.

The CDR3 bases are TGCGCCAGCAGTTTCCGACTGCAGAATGAGGTTCAGCCCCAGCATTTT. Translating it yields CASSFRLQNEVQPQHF. The V and J genes are TRBV23-1 and TRBJ1-5; no firm D call. TRBV23-1 is an ORF, with its function uncertain. V lost 5 bases and J 6 bases, leaving 20 bases between the germline ends. This CDR3 is built from 16 residues.

The rearrangement uses TRBV15 and TRBJ2-1; a possible D gene is TRBD1 (6 bases). The CDR3 runs 14 residues. Looked up from germline, CDR1 is LNHNV and CDR2 is YYDKDF (reference sequence). Deletions cut 1 base from V and 8 bases from J, with 12 bases between. DNA for the CDR3: TGTGCCACCAGCAGAGGGCAGGGGCCGGATGAGCAGTTCTTC. Its protein product is CATSRGQGPDEQFF.

The CDR3 region has the DNA TGTGCCAGCTCACCACCGAGTCTCCGGGACAGGGCTGCCGGCTACACCTTC. It specifies CASSPPSLRDRAAGYTF. This chain links TRBV18 with TRBJ1-2; 9 bases align to TRBD1. The V gene's germline CDR1 is KGHSH and CDR2 LQKENI. The CDR3 spans 17 residues. V was pared by 0 bases and J by 8 bases, with 13 bases of the junction left unmatched.

The V gene is TRBV29-1, the J gene TRBJ1-1, with D maybe TRBD1 (6 bases). This CDR3 contains 13 residues. Germline V gene data show CDR1 as SQVTM and CDR2 as ANQGSEA. V lost 2 bases to trimming and J lost 10 bases, with 17 bases between them. CDR3 coding DNA: TGCAGCGTTGAAAGGGGGGGTGTAGCTGGAGCTTTCTTT. Translated: CSVERGGVAGAFF.

The chain uses TRBV5-1 and TRBJ2-2, with 7 bases matching TRBD2. V dropped 1 base and J dropped 1; count of bases not matched to a gene: 4. The CDR3 has 16 amino acids. Germline V lookup: CDR1 SGHRS, CDR2 YFSETQ. The CDR3: CASSLNPSGNTGELFF. DNA for the CDR3: TGCGCCAGCAGCTTGAATCCTAGCGGGAACACCGGGGAGCTGTTTTTT.

The chain employs TRBV5-1 and TRBJ2-3; the D gene is possibly TRBD2 (5 bases). CDR3 length equals 15 residues. Trimming cost V 0 bases and J 3 bases, with 11 bases left between them. Germline CDR1 reads SGHRS; CDR2 reads YFSETQ. CDR3 loop: CASSLATGSTDTQYF. The CDR3 nucleotides are TGCGCCAGCAGCTTGGCAACGGGATCTACAGATACGCAGTATTTT. The full variable domain, completed using reference TRBV5-1 and TRBJ2-3, is KAGVTQTPRYLIKTRGQQVTLSCSPISGHRSVSWYQQTPGQGLQFLFEYFSETQRNKGNFPGRFSGRQFSNSRSEMNVSTLELGDSALYLCASSLATGSTDTQYFGPGTRLTVL.

V gene TRBV7-2 combines with J gene TRBJ2-5; 13 bases are shared with TRBD2. The CDR3 spans 15 residues. The germline CDR1 and CDR2 sequences are SGHTA and FQGNSA. V lost 4 bases, J lost 5 bases, and 4 bases stayed unmatched. CDR3 loop: CASSWTSGSWETQYF. Here the CDR3 DNA reads TGTGCCAGCAGCTGGACTAGCGGGAGTTGGGAGACCCAGTACTTC.

V and J are TRBV13 and TRBJ2-1, with 7 bases that match TRBD2. The CDR3 is 16 residues long. V gave up 1 base and J gave up 2 bases; unmatched junction bases: 5. CDR1 PRHDT and CDR2 FYEKMQ come from the germline V gene (reference sequence). The CDR3 DNA reads as TGTGCCAGCAGCTTAGAACCCAGCGGGGCCTACAATGAGCAGTTCTTC. Encoded protein: CASSLEPSGAYNEQFF.

This chain joins TRBV18 and TRBJ1-3; TRBD1 is a possible D gene (5 bases). CDR1 KGHSH and CDR2 LQKENI come from the germline V gene. This CDR3 is 15 amino acids long. V was cut by 3 bases and J by 0 bases, with 9 bases left in between. The CDR3 region is CASSPGGPSGNTIYF. The CDR3 region has the DNA TGTGCCAGCTCACCGGGGGGTCCCTCTGGAAACACCATATATTTT.

The genes are TRBV5-1 and TRBJ2-6; maybe TRBD1 (7 bases). The CDR3 loop spans 17 amino acids. The V and J ends lost 2 bases and 2 bases respectively, with 14 bases between them. From germline, CDR1 is SGHRS and CDR2 YFSETQ. The CDR3 protein is CASSLYQGGTGANVLTF. The CDR3 DNA reads as TGCGCCAGCAGCTTATATCAGGGGGGCACTGGGGCCAACGTCCTGACTTTC.

The chain employs TRBV6-5 and TRBJ1-3; TRBD1 is a possible D gene (6 bases). CDR3 size: 14 residues. The germline CDR1 and CDR2 sequences are MNHEY and SVGAGI. The V gene lost 6 bases and the J gene lost 0 bases, with 9 bases spanning the gap. The CDR3 here is CASRRTVSGNTIYF. The CDR3 bases are TGTGCCAGCAGGAGGACAGTCTCTGGAAACACCATATATTTT.

The J gene is TRBJ1-2, the V gene TRBV4-1; 9 nucleotides match TRBD1. The CDR3 length is 17 residues. Germline CDR1 is MGHRA and CDR2 is YSYEKL. V lost 1 base to trimming and J lost 7 bases; unmatched junction nucleotides: 13. CDR3 sequence: CASSQGGRTGDFRGYTF. DNA for the CDR3: TGCGCCAGCAGCCAAGGGGGGCGGACAGGGGATTTTCGTGGCTACACCTTC.

This clone was seen more than once but under ten times. The J gene is TRBJ2-7, the V gene TRBV19, with 13 bases matching TRBD2. The germline V gene encodes CDR1 LNHDA and CDR2 SQIVND (reference sequence). The CDR3 runs to 16 residues. V was clipped by 4 bases and J by 4 bases; unmatched bases: 7. The CDR3 reads CASSKWGTSGTYEQYF. As DNA, the CDR3 is TGTGCCAGTAGTAAATGGGGGACTAGCGGGACGTACGAGCAGTACTTC.